This T cell receptor beta chain was captured in a study of cytotoxic CD8 clonotypes in ibrutinib-treated CLL. Sequenced by immunoSEQ multiplex PCR; TCRdb stores in-frame clones only, minus some. The sample consists of approximately 190,000 clones, 70% of them appearing once. From germline, CDR1 is LGHNA and CDR2 YSLEER. V dropped 1 base and J dropped 1 base, with 23 bases sitting between them. The CDR3 loop spans 21 amino acids. This chain joins TRBV4-3 and TRBJ2-6; possible D gene TRBD2, 6 bases. The material sequenced was PBMCs, taken after 12 months of ibrutinib treatment. The TCR comes from a human donor with chronic lymphocytic leukemia. DNA for the CDR3: TGCGCCAGCAGCCAAGGAGGATTGAGTGGGAGGCCCTTGTCTGGGGCCAACGTCCTGACTTTC. Translation: CASSQGGLSGRPLSGANVLTF.